This record looks at one T cell receptor beta chain sequence and its context. The sample originates from a study of T cell responses to AZD1222 COVID-19 vaccine. Sequencing used immunoSEQ multiplex PCR; TCRdb keeps in-frame clones, though not all of them. The repertoire includes 95,000 to 150,000 clones, 85% to 90% of them detected once, and approximately 10% sits in the top ten. This specimen was peripheral blood, taken on day 0 of MenACWY control vaccination. The sequence derives from an adult in good health.

Written as DNA, the CDR3 is TGTGCCTGGAGTGTAGGGACTAGGCTAGCTTTCTTT. This translates into CAWSVGTRLAFF. The V and J genes are TRBV30 and TRBJ1-1, with D perhaps TRBD1 (5 bases). V was clipped by 0 bases and J by 10 bases, with 12 bases between them. Germline loops: CDR1 GTSNPN, CDR2 SVGIG (reference sequence). The CDR3 has 12 residues. Based on the CDR3 plus reference TRBV30 and TRBJ1-1, the full variable domain is SQTIHQWPATLVQPVGSPLSLECTVEGTSNPNLYWYRQAAGRGLQLLFYSVGIGQISSEVPQNLSASRPQDRQFILSSKKLLLSDSGFYLCAWSVGTRLAFFGQGTRLTVV.